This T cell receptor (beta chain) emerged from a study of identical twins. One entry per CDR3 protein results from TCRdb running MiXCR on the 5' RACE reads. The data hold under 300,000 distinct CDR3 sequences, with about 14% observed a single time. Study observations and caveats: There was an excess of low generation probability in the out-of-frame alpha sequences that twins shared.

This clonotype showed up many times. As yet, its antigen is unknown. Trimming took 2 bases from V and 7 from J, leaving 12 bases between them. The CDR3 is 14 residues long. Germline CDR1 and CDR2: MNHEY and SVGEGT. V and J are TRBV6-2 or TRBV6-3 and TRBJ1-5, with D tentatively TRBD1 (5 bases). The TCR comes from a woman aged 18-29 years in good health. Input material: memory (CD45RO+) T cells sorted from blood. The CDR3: CASSYGGVGQPQHF. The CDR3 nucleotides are TGTGCCAGCAGTTACGGGGGGGTAGGCCAGCCCCAGCATTTT.